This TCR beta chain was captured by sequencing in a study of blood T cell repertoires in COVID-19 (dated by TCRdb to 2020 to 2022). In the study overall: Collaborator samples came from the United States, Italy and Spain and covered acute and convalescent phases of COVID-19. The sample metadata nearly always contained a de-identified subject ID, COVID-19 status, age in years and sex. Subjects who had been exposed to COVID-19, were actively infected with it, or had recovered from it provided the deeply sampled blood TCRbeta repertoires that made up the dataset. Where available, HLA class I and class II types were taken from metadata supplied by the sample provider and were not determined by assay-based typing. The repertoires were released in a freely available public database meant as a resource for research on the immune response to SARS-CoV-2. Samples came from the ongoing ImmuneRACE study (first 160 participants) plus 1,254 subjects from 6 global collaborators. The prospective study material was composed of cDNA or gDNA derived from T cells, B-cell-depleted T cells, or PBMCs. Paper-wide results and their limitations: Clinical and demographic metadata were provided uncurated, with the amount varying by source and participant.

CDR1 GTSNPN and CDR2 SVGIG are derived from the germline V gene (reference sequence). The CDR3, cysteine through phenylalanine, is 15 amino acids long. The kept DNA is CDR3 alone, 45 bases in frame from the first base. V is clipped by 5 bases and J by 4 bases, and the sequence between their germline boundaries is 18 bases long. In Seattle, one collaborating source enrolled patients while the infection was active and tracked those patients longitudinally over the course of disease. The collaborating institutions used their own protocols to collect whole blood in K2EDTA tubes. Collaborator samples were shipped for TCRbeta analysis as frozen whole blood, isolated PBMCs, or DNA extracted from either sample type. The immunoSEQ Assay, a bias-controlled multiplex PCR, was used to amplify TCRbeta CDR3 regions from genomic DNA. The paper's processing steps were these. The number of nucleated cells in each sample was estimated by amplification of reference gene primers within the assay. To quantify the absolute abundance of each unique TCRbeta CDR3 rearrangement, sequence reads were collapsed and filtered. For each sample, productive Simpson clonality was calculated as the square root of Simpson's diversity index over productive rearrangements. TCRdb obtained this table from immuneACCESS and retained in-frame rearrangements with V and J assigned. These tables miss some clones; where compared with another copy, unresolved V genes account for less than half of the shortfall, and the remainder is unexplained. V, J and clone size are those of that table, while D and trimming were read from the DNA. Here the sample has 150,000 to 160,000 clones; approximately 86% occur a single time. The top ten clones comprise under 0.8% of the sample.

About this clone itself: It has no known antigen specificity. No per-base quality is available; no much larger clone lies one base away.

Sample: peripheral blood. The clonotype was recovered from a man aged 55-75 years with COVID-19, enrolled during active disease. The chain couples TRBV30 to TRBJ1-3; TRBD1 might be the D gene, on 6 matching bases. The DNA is TGTGCCTGGGCCTGGCCCGGGACAAAGGGAAACACCATATATTTT. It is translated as CAWAWPGTKGNTIYF.